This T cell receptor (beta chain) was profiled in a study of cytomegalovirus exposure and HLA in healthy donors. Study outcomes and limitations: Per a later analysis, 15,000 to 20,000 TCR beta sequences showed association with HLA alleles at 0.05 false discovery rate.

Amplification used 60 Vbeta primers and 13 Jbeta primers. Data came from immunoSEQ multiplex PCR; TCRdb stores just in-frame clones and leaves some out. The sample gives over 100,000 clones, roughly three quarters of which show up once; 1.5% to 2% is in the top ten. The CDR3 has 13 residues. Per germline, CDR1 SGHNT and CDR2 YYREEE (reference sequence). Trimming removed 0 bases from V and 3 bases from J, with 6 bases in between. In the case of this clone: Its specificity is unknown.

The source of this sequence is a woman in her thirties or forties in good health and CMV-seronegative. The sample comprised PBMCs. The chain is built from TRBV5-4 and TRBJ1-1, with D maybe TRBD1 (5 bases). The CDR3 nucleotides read TGTGCCAGCAGCTTGGTAGGGGACACTGAAGCTTTCTTT. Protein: CASSLVGDTEAFF.